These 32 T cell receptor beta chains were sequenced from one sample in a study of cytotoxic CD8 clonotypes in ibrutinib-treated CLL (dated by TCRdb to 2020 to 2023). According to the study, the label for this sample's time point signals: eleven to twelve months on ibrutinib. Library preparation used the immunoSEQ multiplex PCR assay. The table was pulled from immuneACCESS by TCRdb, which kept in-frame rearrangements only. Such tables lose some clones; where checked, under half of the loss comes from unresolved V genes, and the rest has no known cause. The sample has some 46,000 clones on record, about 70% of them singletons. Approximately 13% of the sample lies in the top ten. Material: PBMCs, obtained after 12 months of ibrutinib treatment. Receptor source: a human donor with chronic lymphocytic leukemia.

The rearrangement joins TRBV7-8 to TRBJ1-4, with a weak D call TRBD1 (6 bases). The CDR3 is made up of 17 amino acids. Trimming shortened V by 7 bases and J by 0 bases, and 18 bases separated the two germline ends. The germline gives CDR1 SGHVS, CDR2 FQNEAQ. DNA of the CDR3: TGTGCCAGCACCCGATTTGGGGGCGCAGCAACTAATGAAAAACTGTTTTTT. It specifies CASTRFGGAATNEKLFF. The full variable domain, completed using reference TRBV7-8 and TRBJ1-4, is GAGVSQSPRYKVAKRGQDVALRCDPISGHVSLFWYQQALGQGPEFLTYFQNEAQLDKSGLPSDRFFAERPEGSVSTLKIQRTQQEDSAVYLCASTRFGGAATNEKLFFGSGTQLSVL.

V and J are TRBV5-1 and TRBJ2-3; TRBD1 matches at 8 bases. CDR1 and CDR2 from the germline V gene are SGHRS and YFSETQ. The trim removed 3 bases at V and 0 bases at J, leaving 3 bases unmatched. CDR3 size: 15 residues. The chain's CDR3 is CASSSGQGSTDTQYF. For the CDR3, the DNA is TGCGCCAGCAGCTCAGGACAGGGCAGCACAGATACGCAGTATTTT.

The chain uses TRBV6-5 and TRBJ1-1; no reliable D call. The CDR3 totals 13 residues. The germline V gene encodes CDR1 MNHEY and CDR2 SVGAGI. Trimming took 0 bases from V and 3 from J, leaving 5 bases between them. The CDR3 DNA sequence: TGTGCCAGCAGTTACTCGACGGACACTGAAGCTTTCTTT. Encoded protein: CASSYSTDTEAFF.

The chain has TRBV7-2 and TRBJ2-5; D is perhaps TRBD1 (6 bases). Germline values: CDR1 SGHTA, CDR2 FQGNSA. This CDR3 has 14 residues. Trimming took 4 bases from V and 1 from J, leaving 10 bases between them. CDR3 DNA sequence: TGTGCCAGCAGCTCACAGGGCTTCCAAGAGACCCAGTACTTC. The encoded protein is CASSSQGFQETQYF.

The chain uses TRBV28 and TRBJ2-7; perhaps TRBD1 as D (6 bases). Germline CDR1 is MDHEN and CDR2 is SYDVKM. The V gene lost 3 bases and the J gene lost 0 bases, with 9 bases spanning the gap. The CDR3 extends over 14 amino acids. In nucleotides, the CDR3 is TGTGCCAGCAGTTTCCAGGGGTACTCCTACGAGCAGTACTTC. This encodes CASSFQGYSYEQYF.

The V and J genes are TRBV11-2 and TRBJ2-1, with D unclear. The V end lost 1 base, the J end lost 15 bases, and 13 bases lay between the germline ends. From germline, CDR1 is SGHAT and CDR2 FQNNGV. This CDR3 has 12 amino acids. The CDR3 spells CASSLGRKSWFF. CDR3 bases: TGTGCCAGCAGCTTAGGCAGGAAATCGTGGTTCTTC.

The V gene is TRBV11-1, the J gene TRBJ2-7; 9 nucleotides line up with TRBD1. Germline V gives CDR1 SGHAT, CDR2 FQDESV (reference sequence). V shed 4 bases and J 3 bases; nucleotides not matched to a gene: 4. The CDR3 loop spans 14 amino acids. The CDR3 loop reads CASSSGTGFYEQYF. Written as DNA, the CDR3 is TGTGCCAGCAGCTCGGGGACAGGGTTCTACGAGCAGTACTTC. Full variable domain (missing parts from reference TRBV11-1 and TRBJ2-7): EAEVAQSPRYKITEKSQAVAFWCDPISGHATLYWYRQILGQGPELLVQFQDESVVDDSQLPKDRFSAERLKGVDSTLKIQPAELGDSAMYLCASSSGTGFYEQYFGPGTRLTVT.

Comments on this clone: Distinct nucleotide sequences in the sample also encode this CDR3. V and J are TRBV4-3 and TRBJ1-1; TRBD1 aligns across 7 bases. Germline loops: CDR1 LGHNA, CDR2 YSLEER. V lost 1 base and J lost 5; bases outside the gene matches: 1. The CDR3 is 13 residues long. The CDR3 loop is CASSQARGTEAFF. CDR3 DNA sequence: TGCGCCAGCAGCCAAGCCAGGGGGACTGAAGCTTTCTTT.

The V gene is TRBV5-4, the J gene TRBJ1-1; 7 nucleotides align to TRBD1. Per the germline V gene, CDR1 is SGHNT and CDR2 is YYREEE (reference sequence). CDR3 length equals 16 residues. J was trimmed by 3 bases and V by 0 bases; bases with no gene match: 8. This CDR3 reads CASSLAVRGFDTEAFF. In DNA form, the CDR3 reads TGTGCCAGCAGCTTGGCGGTCAGGGGGTTTGACACTGAAGCTTTCTTT.

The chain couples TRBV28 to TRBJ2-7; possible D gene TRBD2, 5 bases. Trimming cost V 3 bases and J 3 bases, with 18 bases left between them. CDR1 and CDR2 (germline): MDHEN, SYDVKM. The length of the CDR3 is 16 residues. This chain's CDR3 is CASSFNLADVNYEQYF. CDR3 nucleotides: TGTGCCAGCAGTTTTAACCTAGCTGATGTCAACTACGAGCAGTACTTC.

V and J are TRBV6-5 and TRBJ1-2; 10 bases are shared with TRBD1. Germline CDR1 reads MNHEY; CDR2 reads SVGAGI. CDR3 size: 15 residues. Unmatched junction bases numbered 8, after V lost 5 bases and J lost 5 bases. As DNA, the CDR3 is TGTGCCAGCAGTCCGACGGGACAGGGGCTTTATGGCTACACCTTC. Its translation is CASSPTGQGLYGYTF.

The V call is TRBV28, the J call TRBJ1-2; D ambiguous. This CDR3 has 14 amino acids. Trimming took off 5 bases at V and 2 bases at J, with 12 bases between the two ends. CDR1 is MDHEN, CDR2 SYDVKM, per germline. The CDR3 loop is CASSGPTVNYGYTF. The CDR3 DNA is TGTGCCAGCAGTGGTCCCACAGTAAACTATGGCTACACCTTC.

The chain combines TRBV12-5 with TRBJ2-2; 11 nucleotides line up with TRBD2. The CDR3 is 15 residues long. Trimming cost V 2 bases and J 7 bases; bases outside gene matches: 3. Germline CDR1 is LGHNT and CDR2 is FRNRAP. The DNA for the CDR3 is TGTGCTAGTGGTTTGACTAGCGGGAGAGGCGGGGAGCTGTTTTTT. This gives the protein CASGLTSGRGGELFF.

CDR3 sequence (DNA): TGTGCCAGCAGCCTCAAGGGAGCTGAAGCTTTCTTT. It codes for CASSLKGAEAFF. V usage is TRBV6-1 and J usage is TRBJ1-1; D is uncertain. This CDR3 region has 12 residues. V shed 6 bases and J shed 6 bases, with 11 bases lying between them. Germline CDR1 MNHNS, CDR2 SASEGT.

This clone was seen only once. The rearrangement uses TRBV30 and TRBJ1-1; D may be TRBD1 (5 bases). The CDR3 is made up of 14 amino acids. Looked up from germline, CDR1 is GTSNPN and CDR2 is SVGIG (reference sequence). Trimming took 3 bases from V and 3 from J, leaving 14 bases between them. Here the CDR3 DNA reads TGTGCCTGGAGATGGGACGGATTGTACACTGAAGCTTTCTTT. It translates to CAWRWDGLYTEAFF.

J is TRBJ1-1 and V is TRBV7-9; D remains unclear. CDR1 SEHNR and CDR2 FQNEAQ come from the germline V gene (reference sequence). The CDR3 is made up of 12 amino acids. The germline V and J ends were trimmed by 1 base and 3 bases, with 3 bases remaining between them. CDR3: CASSLDDTEAFF. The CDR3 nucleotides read TGTGCCAGCAGCTTAGACGACACTGAAGCTTTCTTT. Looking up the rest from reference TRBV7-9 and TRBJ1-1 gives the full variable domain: DTGVSQNPRHKITKRGQNVTFRCDPISEHNRLYWYRQTLGQGPEFLTYFQNEAQLEKSRLLSDRFSAERPKGSFSTLEIQRTEQGDSAMYLCASSLDDTEAFFGQGTRLTVV.

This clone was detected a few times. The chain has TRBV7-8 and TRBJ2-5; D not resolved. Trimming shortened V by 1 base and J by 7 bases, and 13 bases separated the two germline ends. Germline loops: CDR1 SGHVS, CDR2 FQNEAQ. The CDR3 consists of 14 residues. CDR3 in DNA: TGTGCCAGCAGCTTAGTGGGCATAGTAGGGACCCAGTACTTC. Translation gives CASSLVGIVGTQYF.

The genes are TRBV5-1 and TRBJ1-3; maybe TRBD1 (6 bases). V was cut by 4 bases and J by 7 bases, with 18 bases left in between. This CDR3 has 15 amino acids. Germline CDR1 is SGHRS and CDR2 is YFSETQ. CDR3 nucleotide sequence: TGCGCCAGCAGCGTGGGACATGAAATAGGGAACACCATATATTTT. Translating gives CASSVGHEIGNTIYF.

CDR3: CASSELIIAGLYTEAFF. Here the CDR3 DNA reads TGTGCCAGCAGTGAACTCATCATCGCAGGGTTGTACACTGAAGCTTTCTTT. J is TRBJ1-1 and V is TRBV6-1; weak D call: TRBD1 (5 bases). The CDR3 spans 17 residues. Deletions cut 2 bases from V and 3 bases from J, with 19 bases between. The germline V gene encodes CDR1 MNHNS and CDR2 SASEGT.

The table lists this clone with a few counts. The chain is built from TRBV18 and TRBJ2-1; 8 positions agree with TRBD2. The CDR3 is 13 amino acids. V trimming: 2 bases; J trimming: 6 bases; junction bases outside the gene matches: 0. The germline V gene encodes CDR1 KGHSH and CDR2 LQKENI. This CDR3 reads CASSPSGSNEQFF. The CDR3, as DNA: TGTGCCAGCTCACCAAGCGGGAGCAATGAGCAGTTCTTC.

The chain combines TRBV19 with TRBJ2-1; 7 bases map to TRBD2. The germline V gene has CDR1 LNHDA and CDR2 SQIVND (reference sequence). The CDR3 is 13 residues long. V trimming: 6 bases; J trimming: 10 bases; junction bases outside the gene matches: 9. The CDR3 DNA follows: TGTGCCAGTAGGATATCGAAAGCGGGAGAGCAGTTCTTC. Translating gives CASRISKAGEQFF.

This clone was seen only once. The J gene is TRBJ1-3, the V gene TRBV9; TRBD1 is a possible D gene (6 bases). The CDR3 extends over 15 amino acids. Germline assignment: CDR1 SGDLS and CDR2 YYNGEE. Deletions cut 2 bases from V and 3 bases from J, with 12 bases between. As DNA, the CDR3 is TGTGCCAGCAGCGTTCAGGGGCTCGGTGGAAACACCATATATTTT. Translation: CASSVQGLGGNTIYF.

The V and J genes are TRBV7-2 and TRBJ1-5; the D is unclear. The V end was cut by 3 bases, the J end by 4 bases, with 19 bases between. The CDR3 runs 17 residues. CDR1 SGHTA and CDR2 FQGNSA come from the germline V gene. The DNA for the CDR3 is TGTGCCAGCAGCTTCACCCCTCCGGGAGGCCTAAATCAGCCCCAGCATTTT. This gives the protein CASSFTPPGGLNQPQHF. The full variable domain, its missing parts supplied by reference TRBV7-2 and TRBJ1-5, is GAGVSQSPSNKVTEKGKDVELRCDPISGHTALYWYRQSLGQGLEFLIYFQGNSAPDKSGLPSDRFSAERTGGSVSTLTIQRTQQEDSAVYLCASSFTPPGGLNQPQHFGDGTRLSIL.

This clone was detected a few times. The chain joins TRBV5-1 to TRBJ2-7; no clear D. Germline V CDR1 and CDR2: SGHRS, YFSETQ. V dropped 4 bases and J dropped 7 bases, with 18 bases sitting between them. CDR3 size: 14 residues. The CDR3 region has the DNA TGCGCCAGCAGCCCAGGCGGCGCGGCTGGGGAGCAGTACTTC. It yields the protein CASSPGGAAGEQYF.

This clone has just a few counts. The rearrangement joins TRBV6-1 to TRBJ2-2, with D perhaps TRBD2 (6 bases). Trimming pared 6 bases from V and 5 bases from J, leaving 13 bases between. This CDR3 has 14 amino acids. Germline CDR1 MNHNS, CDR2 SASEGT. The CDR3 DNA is TGTGCCAGCAGCTACTGGGGGGTTACCGGGGAGCTGTTTTTT. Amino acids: CASSYWGVTGELFF.

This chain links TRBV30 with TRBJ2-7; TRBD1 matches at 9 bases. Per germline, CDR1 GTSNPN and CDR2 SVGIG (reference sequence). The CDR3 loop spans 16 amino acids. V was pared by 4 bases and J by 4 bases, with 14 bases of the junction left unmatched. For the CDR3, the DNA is TGTGCCTGGAAAAAAAAACCGGGACAGGGTGAGTACGAGCAGTACTTC. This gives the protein CAWKKKPGQGEYEQYF. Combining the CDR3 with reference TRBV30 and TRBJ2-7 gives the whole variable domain SQTIHQWPATLVQPVGSPLSLECTVEGTSNPNLYWYRQAAGRGLQLLFYSVGIGQISSEVPQNLSASRPQDRQFILSSKKLLLSDSGFYLCAWKKKPGQGEYEQYFGPGTRLTVT.

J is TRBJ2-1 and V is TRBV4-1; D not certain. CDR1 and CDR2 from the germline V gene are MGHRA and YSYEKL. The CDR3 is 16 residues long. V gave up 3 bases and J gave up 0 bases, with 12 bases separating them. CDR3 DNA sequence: TGCGCCAGCAGCCATGACCGTGCGAGCTCCTACAATGAGCAGTTCTTC. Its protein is CASSHDRASSYNEQFF.

CDR3 sequence reads: CASSLNWFSGRDNEQFF. DNA for the CDR3: TGTGCCAGCAGTTTGAATTGGTTTAGCGGGAGGGACAATGAGCAGTTCTTC. The rearrangement links TRBV28 to TRBJ2-1; TRBD2 matches 11 bases. V lost 3 bases to trimming and J lost 5 bases; unmatched junction nucleotides: 9. The CDR3 loop spans 17 amino acids. Germline V gene data show CDR1 as MDHEN and CDR2 as SYDVKM.

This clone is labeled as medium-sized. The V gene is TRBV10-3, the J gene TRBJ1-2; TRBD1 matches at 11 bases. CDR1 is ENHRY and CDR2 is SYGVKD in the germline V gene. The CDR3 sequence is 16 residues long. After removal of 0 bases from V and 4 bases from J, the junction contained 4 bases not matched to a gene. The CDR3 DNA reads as TGTGCCATCAGTGAGTCGGGGACAGGGGGAATCTATGGCTACACCTTC. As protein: CAISESGTGGIYGYTF.

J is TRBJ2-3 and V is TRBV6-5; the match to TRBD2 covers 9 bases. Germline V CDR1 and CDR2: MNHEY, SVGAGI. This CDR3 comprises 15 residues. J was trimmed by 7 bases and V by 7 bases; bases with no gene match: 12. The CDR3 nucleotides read TGTGCCAGCAACCCTGAAGCGGGAGGTCTACATACGCAGTATTTT. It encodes CASNPEAGGLHTQYF.

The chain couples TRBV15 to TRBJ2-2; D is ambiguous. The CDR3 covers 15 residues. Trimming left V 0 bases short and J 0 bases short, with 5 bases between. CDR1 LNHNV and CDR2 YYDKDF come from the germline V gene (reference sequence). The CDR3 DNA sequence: TGTGCCACCAGCAGAGATTACCCGAACACCGGGGAGCTGTTTTTT. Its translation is CATSRDYPNTGELFF.

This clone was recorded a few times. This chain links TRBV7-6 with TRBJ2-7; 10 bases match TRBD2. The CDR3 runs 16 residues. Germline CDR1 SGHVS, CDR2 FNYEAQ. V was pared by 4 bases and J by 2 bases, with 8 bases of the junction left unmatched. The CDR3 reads CASSSWLLAGTYEQYF. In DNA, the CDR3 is TGTGCCAGCAGCTCATGGTTACTAGCGGGGACCTACGAGCAGTACTTC.